This TCR beta chain was sequenced during a study of cytomegalovirus exposure and HLA in healthy donors. Of note for this clone: The antigen remains undetermined.

V was pared by 4 bases and J by 6 bases, with 12 bases between. This CDR3 spans 13 amino acids. Germline lookup yields CDR1 MDHEN and CDR2 SYDVKM. Study outcomes and limitations: The later analysis indicated that the majority of CMV-associated TCR beta chains appeared HLA-restricted.

The study ran its PCR with 60 Vbeta and 13 Jbeta primers. TCRdb keeps only in-frame clones here, not all; method: immunoSEQ multiplex PCR. The sample comprises about 170,000 clones, about 85% of which are singletons, and about 2.4% rests with the top ten. Material for sequencing was PBMCs. The genes are TRBV28 and TRBJ1-2; tentative D call: TRBD1 (5 bases). This TCR derives from a young man in good health and CMV-seropositive. The CDR3 bases are TGTGCCAGCAGTTCCGCAGGGTTCCATGGCTACACCTTC. Translating it yields CASSSAGFHGYTF.